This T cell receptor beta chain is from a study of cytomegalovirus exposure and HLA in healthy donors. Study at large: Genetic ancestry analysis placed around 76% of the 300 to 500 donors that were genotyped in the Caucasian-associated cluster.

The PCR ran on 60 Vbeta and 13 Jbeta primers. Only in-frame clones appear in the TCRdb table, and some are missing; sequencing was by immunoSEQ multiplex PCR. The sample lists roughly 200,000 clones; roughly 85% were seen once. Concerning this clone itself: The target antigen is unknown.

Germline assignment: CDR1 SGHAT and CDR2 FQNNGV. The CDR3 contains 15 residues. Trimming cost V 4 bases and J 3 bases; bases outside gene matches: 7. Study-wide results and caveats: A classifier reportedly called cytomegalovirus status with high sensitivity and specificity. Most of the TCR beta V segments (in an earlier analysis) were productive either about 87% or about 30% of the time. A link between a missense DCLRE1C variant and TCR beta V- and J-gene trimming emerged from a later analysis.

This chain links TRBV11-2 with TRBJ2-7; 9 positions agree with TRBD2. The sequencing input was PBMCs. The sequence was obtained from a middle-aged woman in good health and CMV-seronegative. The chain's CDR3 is CASSSAGGPVYEQYF. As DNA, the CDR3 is TGTGCCAGCAGCTCAGCGGGAGGCCCGGTCTACGAGCAGTACTTC.